This TCR beta chain was profiled in a study of cytomegalovirus exposure and HLA in healthy donors. Study results and limitations: Across HLA loci, a later analysis found differing TCR association rates, with DRB1 most and HLA-C fewest. Reportedly, a later analysis found an Asian-associated ancestry cluster had fewer N-insertions than the roughly 700-donor mean. Accurate prediction of most subjects' HLA-A and HLA-B alleles from TCR beta sequences was reported.

V was clipped by 4 bases and J by 0 bases; unmatched bases: 7. Germline V CDR1 and CDR2: SNHLY, FYNNEI. This CDR3 is 16 amino acids long. As concerns this clone: Its specificity is not known.

Both 60 Vbeta primers and 13 Jbeta primers went into the PCR. The assay was immunoSEQ multiplex PCR, and TCRdb's table has in-frame clones only and misses some. The profile shows approximately 92,000 clones, nearly 70% of them singletons. This TCR came from a man in his fifties in good health and CMV-seronegative. The J gene is TRBJ2-3, the V gene TRBV2, with TRBD2 matching 7 bases. The sequenced sample consisted of PBMCs. CDR3 coding DNA: TGTGCCAGCAGTGTGGGGGGGAGCACAAGCACAGATACGCAGTATTTT. Translated: CASSVGGSTSTDTQYF.